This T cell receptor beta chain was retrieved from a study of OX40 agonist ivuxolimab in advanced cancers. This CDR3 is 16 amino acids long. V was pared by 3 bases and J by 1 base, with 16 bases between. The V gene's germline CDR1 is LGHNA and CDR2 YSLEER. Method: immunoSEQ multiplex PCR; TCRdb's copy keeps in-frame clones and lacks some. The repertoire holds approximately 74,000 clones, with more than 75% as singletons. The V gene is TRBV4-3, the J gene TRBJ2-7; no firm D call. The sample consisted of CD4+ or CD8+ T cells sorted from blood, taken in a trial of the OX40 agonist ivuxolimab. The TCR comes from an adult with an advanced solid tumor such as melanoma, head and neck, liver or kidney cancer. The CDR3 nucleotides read TGCGCCAGCAGCCAGCAGACTGGAGTTTTGTCCTACGAGCAGTACTTC. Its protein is CASSQQTGVLSYEQYF.